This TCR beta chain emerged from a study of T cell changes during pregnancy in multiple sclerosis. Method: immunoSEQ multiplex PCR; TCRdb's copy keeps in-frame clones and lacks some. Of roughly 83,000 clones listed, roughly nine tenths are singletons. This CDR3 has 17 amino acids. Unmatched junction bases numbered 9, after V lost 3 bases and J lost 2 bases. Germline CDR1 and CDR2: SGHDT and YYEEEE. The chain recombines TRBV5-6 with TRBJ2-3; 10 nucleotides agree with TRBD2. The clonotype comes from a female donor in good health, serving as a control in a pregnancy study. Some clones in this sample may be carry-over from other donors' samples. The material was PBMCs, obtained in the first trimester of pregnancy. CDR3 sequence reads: CASSYWVSGRNTDTQYF. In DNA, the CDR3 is TGTGCCAGCAGCTATTGGGTTAGCGGGAGGAACACAGATACGCAGTATTTT. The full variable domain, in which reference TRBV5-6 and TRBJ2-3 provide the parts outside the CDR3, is DAGVTQSPTHLIKTRGQQVTLRCSPKSGHDTVSWYQQALGQGPQFIFQYYEEEERQRGNFPDRFSGHQFPNYSSELNVNALLLGDSALYLCASSYWVSGRNTDTQYFGPGTRLTVL.